The 9 T cell receptor beta chains given below trace back to one sample, sequenced in a study of cytomegalovirus exposure and HLA in healthy donors. Only in-frame clones appear in the TCRdb table, and some are missing; sequencing was by immunoSEQ multiplex PCR. Among hundreds of thousands of clones listed, approximately 80% were seen once. The sample was PBMCs. The receptors were sampled from a woman under 40 in good health and CMV-seropositive.

V is TRBV4-1 and J is TRBJ1-1, with 10 bases identical to TRBD1. CDR3 length equals 14 residues. The germline CDR1 and CDR2 sequences are MGHRA and YSYEKL. V lost 3 bases to trimming and J lost 3 bases; unmatched junction nucleotides: 1. Written as DNA, the CDR3 is TGCGCCAGCAGCCAGACAGGGGGCCACACTGAAGCTTTCTTT. It codes for CASSQTGGHTEAFF.

Here the CDR3 reads CASSPGQSNEQFF. As DNA, the CDR3 is TGTGCCAGCAGCCCGGGACAATCAAATGAGCAGTTCTTC. The rearrangement uses TRBV5-6 and TRBJ2-1; perhaps TRBD1 as D (6 bases). The germline V and J ends were trimmed by 4 bases and 7 bases, with 12 bases remaining between them. Germline V gene data show CDR1 as SGHDT and CDR2 as YYEEEE. The length of the CDR3 is 13 residues.

This chain links TRBV18 with TRBJ2-2, with D perhaps matching TRBD2 (6 bases). The CDR3 has 16 amino acids. V was cut by 8 bases and J by 6 bases, with 22 bases left in between. CDR1 KGHSH and CDR2 LQKENI come from the germline V gene. DNA for the CDR3: TGTGCCAGCCCAGCGGCGGGGTCCGGAGGGTCCGGGGAGCTGTTTTTT. Translation gives CASPAAGSGGSGELFF. The variable domain in full, with the rest retrieved from reference TRBV18 and TRBJ2-2, is NAGVMQNPRHLVRRRGQEARLRCSPMKGHSHVYWYRQLPEEGLKFMVYLQKENIIDESGMPKERFSAEFPKEGPSILRIQQVVRGDSAAYFCASPAAGSGGSGELFFGEGSRLTVL.

J is TRBJ1-2 and V is TRBV9; 7 nucleotides match TRBD1. Trimming at V came to 0 bases and at J to 6 bases, leaving 2 bases not matched to a gene. Germline CDR1 reads SGDLS; CDR2 reads YYNGEE. CDR3 length: 13 residues. The CDR3 coding sequence is TGTGCCAGCAGCGTAGCTGACAGGGATGGCTACACCTTC. It codes for CASSVADRDGYTF.

This chain uses TRBV9 with TRBJ2-1; D unclear. This CDR3 has 14 residues. Trimming took 1 base from V and 0 from J, leaving 5 bases between them. Germline V gives CDR1 SGDLS, CDR2 YYNGEE. CDR3 nucleotides: TGTGCCAGCAGCGTATATTCCTCCTACAATGAGCAGTTCTTC. As protein: CASSVYSSYNEQFF.

The table lists this clone with a few counts. This chain uses TRBV30 with TRBJ1-2; tentative D call: TRBD1 (6 bases). CDR1 GTSNPN and CDR2 SVGIG come from the germline V gene (reference sequence). The CDR3 loop spans 13 amino acids. V lost 2 bases, J lost 0 bases, and 7 bases lay in between. The CDR3 loop reads CAWSQGSNYGYTF. The DNA of the CDR3 is TGTGCCTGGAGTCAGGGGTCTAACTATGGCTACACCTTC.

The chain uses TRBV2 and TRBJ1-5; the D gene is possibly TRBD1 (5 bases). V was trimmed by 6 bases and J by 1 base, leaving 13 bases between them. CDR1 is SNHLY, CDR2 FYNNEI, per germline. The CDR3 totals 15 residues. CDR3 protein: CASSYGTGSNQPQHF. As DNA, the CDR3 is TGTGCCAGCAGCTACGGGACGGGAAGCAATCAGCCCCAGCATTTT. Variable domain in full (rest from reference TRBV2 and TRBJ1-5): EPEVTQTPSHQVTQMGQEVILRCVPISNHLYFYWYRQILGQKVEFLVSFYNNEISEKSEIFDDQFSVERPDGSNFTLKIRSTKLEDSAMYFCASSYGTGSNQPQHFGDGTRLSIL.

The chain is built from TRBV7-9 and TRBJ1-2; 7 nucleotides match TRBD1. V lost 5 bases and J lost 6; bases outside the gene matches: 6. The germline V gene has CDR1 SEHNR and CDR2 FQNEAQ (reference sequence). This CDR3 spans 13 amino acids. The CDR3 sequence: CASSLPDRDGYTF. The CDR3 bases are TGTGCCAGCAGCCTCCCAGACAGGGATGGCTACACCTTC.

V and J are TRBV4-2 and TRBJ2-3; TRBD2 matches 11 bases. Germline V gives CDR1 LGHNA, CDR2 YNFKEQ. The CDR3 extends over 17 amino acids. The trim removed 4 bases at V and 2 bases at J, leaving 8 bases unmatched. The CDR3 bases are TGTGCCAGCAGCCTAAACCCGGGACTAGCGGACACAGATACGCAGTATTTT. Encoded protein: CASSLNPGLADTDTQYF.